Listed here is a single TCR beta chain. This sample was included in a study of blood T cell repertoires in COVID-19. There are 14 residues in the CDR3. In germline, CDR1 is SGDLS, CDR2 YYNGEE. V shed 0 bases and J shed 5 bases, with 11 bases lying between them. Per the original data handling: Scientists estimated how many nucleated cells there were by amplifying reference gene primers. The assay was immunoSEQ multiplex PCR, and TCRdb's table has in-frame clones only and misses some. Clone size and V and J calls were adopted from that table, with D and trimming inferred from the DNA. The sample contains 310,000 or so clones, 85% to 90% of which appear only once.

The sequencing sample was made of peripheral blood. The gene calls are TRBV9 and TRBJ1-1; TRBD1 is a possible D gene (5 bases). The sequence was obtained from a woman aged 50 to 60 with active or convalescent COVID-19. The CDR3 DNA reads TGTGCCAGCAGCGTAGATGGTAAGGGGACTGAAGCTTTCTTT. Amino acid sequence: CASSVDGKGTEAFF.